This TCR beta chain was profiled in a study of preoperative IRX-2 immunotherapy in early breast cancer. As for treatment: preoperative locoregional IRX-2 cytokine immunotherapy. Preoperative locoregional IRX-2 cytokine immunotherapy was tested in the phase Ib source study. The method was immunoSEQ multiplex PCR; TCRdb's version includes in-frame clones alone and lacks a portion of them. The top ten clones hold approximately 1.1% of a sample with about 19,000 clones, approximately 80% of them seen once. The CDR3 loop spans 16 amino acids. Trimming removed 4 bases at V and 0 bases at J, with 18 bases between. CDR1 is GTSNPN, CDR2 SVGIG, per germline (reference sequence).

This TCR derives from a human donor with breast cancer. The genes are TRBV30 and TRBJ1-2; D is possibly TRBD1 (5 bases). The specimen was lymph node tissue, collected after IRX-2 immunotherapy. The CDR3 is CAWTPLDSLPNYGYTF. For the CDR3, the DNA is TGTGCCTGGACCCCCCTCGACAGTCTGCCTAACTATGGCTACACCTTC.